The 4 T cell receptor beta chains below come from one sample, sequenced in a study of cytomegalovirus exposure and HLA in healthy donors. The PCR contained 60 Vbeta and 13 Jbeta primers. The protocol was immunoSEQ multiplex PCR, while the TCRdb copy is restricted to in-frame clones and leaves out a portion. The sample records roughly 180,000 clones, about 79% being singletons. The sample was PBMCs. These receptors all come from a man between 18 and 29 years old in good health and CMV-seronegative.

This clone was picked up one time. CDR3 bases: TGTGCCAGCAGCCCGAGACTAGCGGGAGTGGCAGATACGCAGTATTTT. Translating it yields CASSPRLAGVADTQYF. V and J are TRBV7-9 and TRBJ2-3, with TRBD2 matching over 12 bases. The CDR3 loop spans 16 amino acids. CDR1 is SEHNR, CDR2 FQNEAQ, per germline (reference sequence). The V and J ends lost 5 bases and 4 bases, in that order; junction bases with no gene match: 7.

Concerning this clone itself: This specimen includes other DNA sequences encoding the same CDR3. V is TRBV28 and J is TRBJ1-2, with D perhaps TRBD1 (5 bases). Germline loops: CDR1 MDHEN, CDR2 SYDVKM. V dropped 5 bases and J dropped 4 bases, with 8 bases sitting between them. The CDR3 sequence is 12 residues long. The CDR3 region is CASSPGGYGYTF. The CDR3 DNA reads TGTGCCAGCAGTCCCGGGGGCTATGGCTACACCTTC.

This chain joins TRBV7-2 and TRBJ2-7; 12 nucleotides match TRBD2. The CDR3 is made up of 15 amino acids. With 1 base clipped from V and 9 bases from J, the junction kept 7 bases outside the gene matches. The germline gives CDR1 SGHTA, CDR2 FQGNSA. CDR3 sequence (DNA): TGTGCCAGCAGCTTAGAGGGACTAGCGGGCCGTGGGCAGTACTTC. Its protein product is CASSLEGLAGRGQYF.

CDR3 bases: TGCGCCAGCAGTGTATCGGCGGGACCCTTCACCGGGGAGCTGTTTTTT. Encoded protein: CASSVSAGPFTGELFF. The chain combines TRBV10-2 with TRBJ2-2; D is possibly TRBD2 (6 bases). This CDR3 region has 16 residues. Germline CDR1 and CDR2: WSHSY and SAAADI. Trimming took 4 bases from V and 4 from J, leaving 16 bases between them.